The 6 T cell receptor beta chains below all came from one sample that was sequenced in a study of shared clonotypes between healthy human individuals (dated by TCRdb to 2020 to 2021). Receptor libraries were prepared by the immunoSEQ multiplex PCR assay. TCRdb took over this immuneACCESS table, retaining in-frame rearrangements with V and J assigned. Such tables are incomplete; in checked studies, under half of the missing clones stem from an unresolved V gene, and the remainder is unexplained. A total of some 2,100,000 clones appear in this sample, about 94% of them only once. The top ten clonotypes cover around 0.13% of the sample. The specimen was naive CD4+ T cells sorted from blood. The cell subset or site label of this sample denotes: CD45RA+ positively selected. The receptor set was obtained from a young man in good health.

The gene calls are TRBV7-2 and TRBJ1-2, with TRBD1 as a possible D gene (6 bases). The CDR3 extends over 12 amino acids. V was cut by 1 base and J by 6 bases, with 6 bases left in between. Looked up from germline, CDR1 is SGHTA and CDR2 is FQGNSA. DNA of the CDR3: TGTGCCAGCAGCTTAGAGGGGGATGGCTACACCTTC. It translates to CASSLEGDGYTF.

In DNA, the CDR3 is TGTGCCAGCAGCTTTCGGGGCGGGATTAGCTCCTACGAGCAGTACTTC. Translated: CASSFRGGISSYEQYF. The V gene is TRBV7-2, the J gene TRBJ2-7, with D perhaps TRBD2 (6 bases). The CDR3 runs to 16 residues. CDR1 is SGHTA and CDR2 is FQGNSA in the germline V gene. With 3 bases removed from V and 0 bases from J, the gap between germline ends came to 15 bases.

The J gene is TRBJ1-2, the V gene TRBV6-5, with D perhaps TRBD1 (5 bases). Per the germline V gene, CDR1 is MNHEY and CDR2 is SVGAGI. This CDR3 spans 13 amino acids. Trimming shortened V by 10 bases and J by 0 bases, and 12 bases separated the two germline ends. This chain's CDR3 is CATGGGTNYGYTF. The CDR3, as DNA: TGTGCCACCGGGGGTGGGACTAACTATGGCTACACCTTC.

This clone showed up just once. The V gene is TRBV6-5, the J gene TRBJ2-5; weak D call: TRBD1 (6 bases). The CDR3 is made up of 13 amino acids. Germline V gives CDR1 MNHEY, CDR2 SVGAGI. V lost 6 bases and J 0 bases, leaving 8 bases between the germline ends. In nucleotides, the CDR3 is TGTGCCAGCAGGGGGGACAACCAAGAGACCCAGTACTTC. Translating gives CASRGDNQETQYF.

The chain recombines TRBV30 with TRBJ1-5; the D gene is possibly TRBD1 (5 bases). The CDR3 sequence is 14 residues long. V dropped 0 bases and J dropped 3 bases, with 9 bases sitting between them. Per the germline V gene, CDR1 is GTSNPN and CDR2 is SVGIG (reference sequence). CDR3 in DNA: TGTGCCTGGAGTGTATCGGGACCCAATCAGCCCCAGCATTTT. Translating gives CAWSVSGPNQPQHF.

The rearrangement links TRBV29-1 to TRBJ1-6; D not certain. This CDR3 region has 13 residues. V was pared by 7 bases and J by 8 bases, with 15 bases between. CDR1 is SQVTM and CDR2 is ANQGSEA in the germline V gene. CDR3 in DNA: TGCAGCGCCTCTACGACGGCTGATTCACCCCTCCACTTT. It specifies CSASTTADSPLHF. Combining the CDR3 with reference TRBV29-1 and TRBJ1-6 gives the whole variable domain SAVISQKPSRDICQRGTSLTIQCQVDSQVTMMFWYRQQPGQSLTLIATANQGSEATYESGFVIDKFPISRPNLTFSTLTVSNMSPEDSSIYLCSASTTADSPLHFGNGTRLTVT.